The 23 T cell receptor beta chains given below trace back to one sample, sequenced in a study of T cell responses to AZD1222 COVID-19 vaccine. Method: immunoSEQ multiplex PCR; TCRdb's copy keeps in-frame clones and lacks some. Among about 84,000 clones, around nine tenths were seen once, and the ten largest hold approximately 1.5%. This specimen was peripheral blood, taken on day 0 of AZD1222 vaccination. The receptor source for this set is an adult in good health.

The chain couples TRBV29-1 to TRBJ2-1; 8 bases fit TRBD2. The CDR3 has 12 amino acids. CDR1 is SQVTM and CDR2 is ANQGSEA in the germline V gene. The V and J ends lost 8 bases and 8 bases, in that order; junction bases with no gene match: 8. CDR3 nucleotide sequence: TGCAGCTCCCGGACTAGCTGGTATGAGCAGTTCTTC. Protein product: CSSRTSWYEQFF.

V is TRBV2 and J is TRBJ2-7; 10 bases are shared with TRBD1. V gave up 8 bases and J gave up 7 bases; unmatched junction bases: 14. This CDR3 is 15 amino acids long. Germline V CDR1 and CDR2: SNHLY, FYNNEI. CDR3 DNA sequence: TGTGCCAGCCCCTCGTCTGGACAGGGGGATCGGGAGCAGTACTTC. This codes for CASPSSGQGDREQYF. Supplemented by reference TRBV2 and TRBJ2-7, the full variable domain reads EPEVTQTPSHQVTQMGQEVILRCVPISNHLYFYWYRQILGQKVEFLVSFYNNEISEKSEIFDDQFSVERPDGSNFTLKIRSTKLEDSAMYFCASPSSGQGDREQYFGPGTRLTVT.

The rearrangement joins TRBV6-5 to TRBJ1-3, with D hard to call. Trimming cost V 2 bases and J 0 bases, with 11 bases left between them. This CDR3 comprises 16 residues. Germline-derived CDR1 and CDR2 are MNHEY and SVGAGI. The CDR3 reads CASSYTGAHSGNTIYF. In nucleotides, the CDR3 is TGTGCCAGCAGTTACACCGGAGCACACTCTGGAAACACCATATATTTT.

In its sample, this clone was seen a few times. This chain links TRBV9 with TRBJ2-1, with D possibly being TRBD2 (6 bases). V was trimmed by 3 bases and J by 0 bases, leaving 13 bases between them. This CDR3 region has 16 residues. The germline gives CDR1 SGDLS, CDR2 YYNGEE. CDR3 amino acids: CASSARRGASYNEQFF. The DNA of the CDR3 is TGTGCCAGCAGCGCTAGGCGGGGCGCCTCCTACAATGAGCAGTTCTTC.

The genes are TRBV6-6 and TRBJ1-2; D is possibly TRBD1 (6 bases). Deletions cut 6 bases from V and 0 bases from J, with 11 bases between. The germline V gene has CDR1 MNHNY and CDR2 SVGAGI (reference sequence). The length of the CDR3 is 14 residues. The CDR3 region has the DNA TGTGCCAGCAGACAGGGAGTGACTAACTATGGCTACACCTTC. Amino acid sequence: CASRQGVTNYGYTF.

The V call is TRBV4-3, the J call TRBJ2-1; possible D gene TRBD2, 6 bases. The V end lost 0 bases, the J end lost 4 bases, and 22 bases lay between the germline ends. Looked up from germline, CDR1 is LGHNA and CDR2 is YSLEER. The CDR3 runs to 19 residues. The CDR3 is CASSQDEGAGSAFYNEQFF. CDR3 bases: TGCGCCAGCAGCCAAGATGAGGGCGCCGGGAGCGCCTTTTACAATGAGCAGTTCTTC.

V and J are TRBV6-6 and TRBJ1-4; no clear D. Between the trimmed V and J ends, which lost 7 bases and 3 bases, there was a span of 12 bases. The length of the CDR3 is 14 residues. Germline CDR1 is MNHNY and CDR2 is SVGAGI (reference sequence). CDR3 amino acids: CASIPGGANEKLFF. CDR3 in DNA: TGTGCCAGCATCCCCGGTGGGGCTAATGAAAAACTGTTTTTT.

J is TRBJ1-1 and V is TRBV2; TRBD1 is a possible D gene (6 bases). The V end lost 7 bases, the J end lost 3 bases, and 12 bases lay between the germline ends. CDR1 and CDR2 from the germline V gene are SNHLY and FYNNEI. CDR3 length: 13 residues. DNA for the CDR3: TGTGCCAGCATGACCAAGGGGGACACTGAAGCTTTCTTT. The encoded protein is CASMTKGDTEAFF.

The chain is built from TRBV4-3 and TRBJ1-3; no reliable D call. The CDR3 covers 15 residues. V was shortened by 2 bases and J by 6 bases, with 14 bases between the two germline ends. CDR1 and CDR2 (germline): LGHNA, YSLEER. The CDR3 DNA reads as TGCGCCAGCAGCCAATCGGACCCGAGGGAAAACACCATATATTTT. The encoded protein is CASSQSDPRENTIYF.

V usage is TRBV18 and J usage is TRBJ1-1, with TRBD1 as a possible D gene (5 bases). This CDR3 comprises 13 residues. CDR1 is KGHSH and CDR2 is LQKENI in the germline V gene. V was cut by 4 bases and J by 10 bases, with 16 bases left in between. The CDR3 here is CASSQTAAFPAFF. The CDR3 coding sequence is TGTGCCAGCTCACAGACAGCGGCTTTCCCAGCTTTCTTT.

The rearrangement links TRBV3-1 (or the pseudogene TRBV3-2) to TRBJ2-3; 9 positions agree with TRBD2. V was clipped by 0 bases and J by 4 bases; unmatched bases: 8. The CDR3 length is 17 residues. CDR1 and CDR2 (germline): LGHDT, YNNKEL (reference sequence). The CDR3 nucleotides are TGTGCCAGCAGCCAAGATTCCAGCGGGAGGCCAGCAGATACGCAGTATTTT. It specifies CASSQDSSGRPADTQYF.

This clone appeared once. The V call is TRBV29-1, the J call TRBJ1-1; D not certain. V lost 5 bases to trimming and J lost 0 bases, with 10 bases between them. The germline CDR1 and CDR2 sequences are SQVTM and ANQGSEA. The CDR3 length is 13 residues. The CDR3: CSVSGAVNTEAFF. The CDR3, as DNA: TGCAGCGTTTCCGGAGCTGTGAACACTGAAGCTTTCTTT.

J is TRBJ1-6 and V is TRBV5-1; a weak D match, TRBD1 (5 bases). Trimming stripped 4 bases from V and 13 bases from J, with 21 bases between. The CDR3 contains 15 residues. Germline V CDR1 and CDR2: SGHRS, YFSETQ. The CDR3 loop is CASSPLDGGARPLHF. The CDR3 nucleotides are TGCGCCAGCAGCCCCCTGGACGGGGGAGCAAGGCCCCTCCACTTT.

V and J are TRBV19 and TRBJ1-5; D call uncertain. The germline V gene has CDR1 LNHDA and CDR2 SQIVND (reference sequence). CDR3 length equals 15 residues. Trimming took 5 bases from V and 5 from J, leaving 16 bases between them. The CDR3 DNA reads as TGTGCCAGTAGTGGTTTGGGAGAGGGCGATCAGCCCCAGCATTTT. Its translation: CASSGLGEGDQPQHF.

The V gene is TRBV12-3 or TRBV12-4, the J gene TRBJ1-2; 8 nucleotides match TRBD1. Trimming removed 3 bases from V and 7 bases from J; junction bases left unmatched: 1. The CDR3 contains 12 residues. CDR3 amino acids: CASSFQGAGYTF. CDR3 coding DNA: TGTGCCAGCAGTTTTCAGGGGGCTGGCTACACCTTC.

This chain connects TRBV27 to TRBJ2-7; no clear D gene. The CDR3 consists of 14 residues. Per germline, CDR1 MNHEY and CDR2 SMNVEV (reference sequence). With 3 bases removed from V and 1 base from J, the gap between germline ends came to 10 bases. CDR3 region: CASSLERVSYEQYF. Here the CDR3 DNA reads TGTGCCAGCAGTTTGGAACGGGTTTCCTACGAGCAGTACTTC.

V gene TRBV19 combines with J gene TRBJ2-1; 9 nucleotides line up with TRBD1. The CDR3 length is 17 residues. CDR1 and CDR2 (germline): LNHDA, SQIVND (reference sequence). V shed 5 bases and J 7 bases; nucleotides not matched to a gene: 15. CDR3 nucleotides: TGTGCCAGTAGTCGTCCCCCGGGACAGGGAAGAAGGAATGAGCAGTTCTTC. Protein sequence: CASSRPPGQGRRNEQFF. The full variable domain, rest sourced from reference TRBV19 and TRBJ2-1, is DGGITQSPKYLFRKEGQNVTLSCEQNLNHDAMYWYRQDPGQGLRLIYYSQIVNDFQKGDIAEGYSVSREKKESFPLTVTSAQKNPTAFYLCASSRPPGQGRRNEQFFGPGTRLTVL.

This sequence joins TRBV7-8 and TRBJ1-5; weak D call: TRBD1 (6 bases). Deletions cut 5 bases from V and 1 base from J, with 15 bases between. Germline lookup yields CDR1 SGHVS and CDR2 FQNEAQ. The CDR3 is 16 amino acids. CDR3 nucleotides: TGTGCCAGCAGCGGAGGACAGTTGGGGAGCAATCAGCCCCAGCATTTT. Amino acid sequence: CASSGGQLGSNQPQHF.

V usage is TRBV20-1 and J usage is TRBJ2-7, with D maybe TRBD1 (5 bases). V shed 4 bases and J shed 3 bases, with 7 bases lying between them. The CDR3 is 11 amino acids. In germline, CDR1 is DFQATT, CDR2 SNEGSKA (reference sequence). The CDR3 reads CSAIDSYEQYF. CDR3 sequence (DNA): TGCAGTGCTATCGACAGCTACGAGCAGTACTTC.

J is TRBJ1-1 and V is TRBV5-1, with D perhaps matching TRBD1 (5 bases). The germline CDR1 and CDR2 sequences are SGHRS and YFSETQ. This CDR3 contains 14 residues. V lost 3 bases, J lost 0 bases, and 9 bases lay in between. Here the CDR3 DNA reads TGCGCCAGCAGCTCACCAGGGATGAACACTGAAGCTTTCTTT. Translation gives CASSSPGMNTEAFF.

V and J are TRBV12-3 or TRBV12-4 and TRBJ2-1, with D maybe TRBD2 (6 bases). Trimming removed 6 bases from V and 7 bases from J, with 13 bases in between. The CDR3 runs 13 residues. DNA for the CDR3: TGTGCCAGCAGGGAGGGCCTTGCGAATGAGCAGTTCTTC. Its translation is CASREGLANEQFF.

The rearrangement joins TRBV7-6 to TRBJ1-5; tentatively, D is TRBD1 (6 bases). Germline lookup yields CDR1 SGHVS and CDR2 FNYEAQ. V was cut by 5 bases and J by 1 base, with 12 bases left in between. CDR3 length: 15 amino acids. CDR3 in DNA: TGTGCCAGCAGCCAAGACAGGAGCAGCAATCAGCCCCAGCATTTT. Encoded protein: CASSQDRSSNQPQHF.

This clone was observed a few times. The chain has TRBV18 and TRBJ2-1, with TRBD1 as a possible D gene (6 bases). The ends were cut back, 2 bases at V and 6 bases at J, with 14 bases in the middle. Per the germline V gene, CDR1 is KGHSH and CDR2 is LQKENI. The CDR3 runs to 15 residues. The CDR3 loop reads CASSPEQGSSNEQFF. The CDR3 DNA sequence: TGTGCCAGCTCACCAGAACAGGGATCAAGCAATGAGCAGTTCTTC.